Listed below are T cell receptor beta chains from one sample, sequenced in a study of control samples from healthy donors and cancer patients. Assay: immunoSEQ multiplex PCR; the TCRdb copy retains only in-frame clones and omits some. The sample contains 150,000 or so clones, 93% of which appear only once. Material for sequencing was blood. The receptors stem from a man aged 18 to 29 in good health. Both conserved end residues are part of each CDR3. The D gene is left open where the match is weak. Some rows have no size entry. The others give once, few or many, or a class for an expanded clone.

>-|TRBV28|-|TRBJ2-5
CASSNVGSGETQYF
TGTGCCAGCAGCAACGTAGGGTCAGGAGAGACCCAGTACTTC
>-|TRBV19|-|TRBJ2-4
CASSMSPGGASKNIQYF
TGTGCCAGTAGTATGTCCCCGGGGGGCGCATCCAAAAACATTCAGTACTTC
>-|TRBV5-1|-|TRBJ1-2
CASSLAGWGYTF
TGCGCCAGCAGCTTGGCAGGGTGGGGCTACACCTTC
>-|TRBV5-1|-|TRBJ2-1
CASSWIASVDGNEQFF
TGCGCCAGCAGCTGGATAGCTTCGGTTGATGGAAATGAGCAGTTCTTC
>-|TRBV7-9|-|TRBJ2-1
CASSPQVSYNEQFF
TGTGCCAGCAGCCCCCAGGTCAGCTACAATGAGCAGTTCTTC
>-|TRBV28|-|TRBJ1-2
CASARYGYTF
TGTGCCAGCGCCCGTTATGGCTACACCTTC
>TRBD1|TRBV10-3|once|TRBJ1-3
CATTQGSPGNTIYF
TGTGCCACGACACAGGGGTCTCCTGGAAACACCATATATTTT
>-|TRBV9|-|TRBJ2-1
CASSVATAESYNEQFF
TGTGCCAGCAGCGTAGCTACTGCTGAATCCTACAATGAGCAGTTCTTC
>TRBD2|TRBV9|-|TRBJ2-1
CASSPTGTSGGNEQFF
TGTGCCAGCAGCCCCACCGGGACTAGCGGGGGCAATGAGCAGTTCTTC
>-|TRBV10-3|-|TRBJ1-5
CAISDRGSNQPQHF
TGTGCCATCAGTGACAGGGGAAGCAATCAGCCCCAGCATTTT
>TRBD1|TRBV28|once|TRBJ2-7
CASSLLGTAYEQYF
TGTGCCAGCAGTTTATTAGGGACAGCCTACGAGCAGTACTTC
>TRBD1|TRBV11-1|-|TRBJ2-7
CASRSRDRVTEQYF
TGTGCCAGCAGGAGCCGGGACAGGGTAACCGAGCAGTACTTC
>TRBD2|TRBV29-1|-|TRBJ2-7
CSVEVGTRGEQYF
TGCAGCGTTGAAGTGGGGACTAGGGGCGAGCAGTACTTC
>TRBD1|TRBV19|-|TRBJ1-1
CASTSDREVSEAFF
TGTGCCAGTACCTCGGACAGGGAAGTCTCTGAAGCTTTCTTT
>-|TRBV21-1|-|TRBJ2-7
CASSNVNLGVLSYEQYF
TGTGCCAGCAGCAATGTAAATCTGGGGGTCCTTAGCTACGAGCAGTACTTC
>-|TRBV27|-|TRBJ1-5
CASSPAGGAWNQPQHF
TGTGCCAGCAGTCCAGCGGGGGGAGCGTGGAATCAGCCCCAGCATTTT
>-|TRBV11-2|-|TRBJ1-1
CASRALGFTAFF
TGTGCCAGCAGGGCCCTCGGTTTTACGGCTTTCTTT
>-|TRBV12-5|-|TRBJ2-7
CASGGMGLRSEQYF
TGTGCTTCCGGAGGGATGGGCTTACGTTCCGAGCAGTACTTC
>-|TRBV30|-|TRBJ1-1
CAWSPGPWVTEAFF
TGTGCCTGGAGTCCGGGACCCTGGGTTACTGAAGCTTTCTTT
>-|TRBV7-9|-|TRBJ1-1
CASSLEGVAFF
TGTGCCAGCAGCTTAGAAGGGGTGGCTTTCTTT
>-|TRBV5-4|-|TRBJ2-2
CAVRERREITGELFF
TGTGCCGTAAGGGAAAGGAGGGAAATCACCGGGGAGCTGTTTTTT
>-|TRBV28|-|TRBJ1-2
CASSLRGRAGGYTF
TGTGCCAGCAGTTTACGGGGCAGGGCTGGCGGCTACACCTTC
>TRBD1|TRBV5-6|-|TRBJ1-1
CASSLPIQGSTEAFF
TGTGCCAGCAGCTTGCCTATACAGGGGAGCACTGAAGCTTTCTTT
>-|TRBV28|-|TRBJ1-3
CASSLWAGPGNTIYF
TGTGCCAGCAGTTTATGGGCAGGGCCTGGAAACACCATATATTTT
>-|TRBV3-1/TRBV3-2|-|TRBJ2-2
CASSQVGGRASGELFF
TGTGCCAGCAGCCAAGTCGGGGGGCGCGCGTCCGGGGAGCTGTTTTTT
>TRBD2|TRBV9|few|TRBJ2-2
CASTGLAGGTNTGELFF
TGTGCCAGCACCGGACTAGCGGGAGGAACGAACACCGGGGAGCTGTTTTTT
>TRBD2|TRBV7-2|-|TRBJ2-1
CASRTTSGWNEQFF
TGTGCCAGCAGGACGACTAGCGGGTGGAATGAGCAGTTCTTC
>-|TRBV6-2/TRBV6-3|-|TRBJ1-2
CASSYRLGYTF
TGTGCCAGCAGTTACAGGCTCGGCTACACCTTC
>-|TRBV23-1|-|TRBJ1-4
CASSQESHTGKLFF
TGCGCCAGCAGTCAAGAGAGCCACACTGGGAAACTGTTTTTT
>-|TRBV30|-|TRBJ1-4
CACKDSLNEKLFF
TGTGCCTGTAAGGACAGCCTTAATGAAAAACTGTTTTTT
>-|TRBV10-1|once|TRBJ2-3
CASSSRPSGSTDTQYF
TGCGCCAGCTCTTCAAGGCCATCAGGGAGCACAGATACGCAGTATTTT
>-|TRBV11-2|-|TRBJ2-7
CASSPRDRSSYEQYF
TGTGCCAGCAGCCCCAGGGACCGTAGCTCCTACGAGCAGTACTTC
>-|TRBV9|-|TRBJ2-3
CASSTGGGSPLDTQYF
TGTGCCAGCAGCACAGGCGGGGGCTCCCCCTTAGATACGCAGTATTTT
>-|TRBV11-2|-|TRBJ1-3
CASSYGQPVMGNTIYF
TGTGCCAGCAGCTACGGACAGCCCGTAATGGGAAACACCATATATTTT
>-|TRBV9|-|TRBJ2-1
CASSVEGWGGVQFF
TGTGCCAGCAGCGTAGAAGGGTGGGGAGGAGTGCAGTTCTTC
>TRBD1|TRBV6-5|-|TRBJ1-2
CASSSLDRGYGYTF
TGTGCCAGCAGTTCCCTGGACAGGGGCTATGGCTACACCTTC
>-|TRBV9|-|TRBJ2-7
CASSAGRSATYEQYF
TGTGCCAGCAGCGCCGGGAGATCCGCTACCTACGAGCAGTACTTC
>-|TRBV10-1|-|TRBJ2-7
CASSEGGFEQYF
TGCGCCAGCAGTGAAGGAGGGTTCGAGCAGTACTTC
>TRBD1|TRBV27|-|TRBJ2-7
CASSFMGDSPSDEQYF
TGTGCCAGCAGTTTCATGGGGGACAGCCCATCGGACGAGCAGTACTTC
>-|TRBV27|-|TRBJ2-7
CASSLRAIKGSYEQYF
TGTGCCAGCAGTTTACGCGCGATTAAGGGGTCCTACGAGCAGTACTTC
>-|TRBV3-1/TRBV3-2|-|TRBJ1-2
CASSQDFGGIIYGYTF
TGTGCCAGCAGCCAAGATTTTGGGGGAATCATCTATGGCTACACCTTC
>-|TRBV6-5|-|TRBJ1-4
CASSYSGTWANEKLFF
TGTGCCAGCAGTTACTCCGGGACTTGGGCTAATGAAAAACTGTTTTTT
>TRBD1|TRBV11-2|-|TRBJ2-2
CASSLGNQGAPTGELFF
TGTGCCAGCAGCTTAGGGAACCAGGGGGCGCCCACCGGGGAGCTGTTTTTT